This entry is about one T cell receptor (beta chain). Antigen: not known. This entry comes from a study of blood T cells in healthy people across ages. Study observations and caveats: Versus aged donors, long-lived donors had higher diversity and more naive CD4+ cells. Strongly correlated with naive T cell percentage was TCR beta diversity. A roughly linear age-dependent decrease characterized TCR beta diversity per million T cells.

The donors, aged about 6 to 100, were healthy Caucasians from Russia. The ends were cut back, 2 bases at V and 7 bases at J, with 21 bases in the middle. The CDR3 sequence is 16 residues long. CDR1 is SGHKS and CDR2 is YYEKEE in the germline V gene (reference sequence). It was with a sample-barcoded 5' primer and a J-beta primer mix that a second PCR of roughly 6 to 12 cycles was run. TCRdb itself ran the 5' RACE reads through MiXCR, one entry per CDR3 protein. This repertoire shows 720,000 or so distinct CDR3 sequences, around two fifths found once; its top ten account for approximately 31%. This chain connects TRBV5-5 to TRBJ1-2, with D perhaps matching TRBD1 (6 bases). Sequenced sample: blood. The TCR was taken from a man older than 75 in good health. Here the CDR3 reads CASSLAAGQGFGGYTF. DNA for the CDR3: TGTGCCAGCAGCTTAGCCGCTGGGCAGGGGTTCGGTGGCTACACCTTC.